This T cell receptor (beta chain) came from a study of CD8 T cells in ankylosing spondylitis. TCRdb itself ran the 5' RACE reads through MiXCR, one entry per CDR3 protein. The profile shows 340,000 or so distinct CDR3 sequences, 14% to 15% of them singletons. Trimming pared 0 bases from V and 3 bases from J, leaving 6 bases between. The CDR3 is 13 residues long. Germline V gene data show CDR1 as SGHDN and CDR2 as FVKESK. This clonotype appeared a few times. The rearrangement links TRBV14 to TRBJ2-7; D is possibly TRBD1 (5 bases). The sample was blood, either unsorted or a sorted T cell fraction (not recorded which). The sequence derives from a male donor with ankylosing spondylitis or in good health (not recorded which). The chain's CDR3 is CASSQEGLYEQYF. The CDR3 nucleotides read TGTGCCAGCAGCCAAGAGGGGCTCTACGAGCAGTACTTC.